This T cell receptor beta chain was captured by sequencing in a study of T cells after posttransplantation cyclophosphamide. The method was immunoSEQ multiplex PCR; TCRdb's version includes in-frame clones alone and lacks a portion of them. The data contain tens of thousands of clones, roughly 93% of them singletons. With regard to this clone: Antigen specificity is unknown.

Between the trimmed V and J ends, which lost 3 bases and 0 bases, there was a span of 13 bases. Germline V lookup: CDR1 MNHNY, CDR2 SVGAGI (reference sequence). This CDR3 has 16 residues. General study points: After PTCy, TRB diversity resembled that of CNI/methotrexate controls. Donor CD8+ memory clones often dominated recipient blood repertoires at later times.

The sequence was collected from a woman aged 45 to 65 in good health and a related stem cell transplant donor. The V and J genes are TRBV6-6 and TRBJ2-3; weak D call: TRBD2 (6 bases). Sample: PBMCs. In DNA form, the CDR3 reads TGTGCCAGCAGTTATGCGCCGGGAGTAAGCACAGATACGCAGTATTTT. It codes for CASSYAPGVSTDTQYF.